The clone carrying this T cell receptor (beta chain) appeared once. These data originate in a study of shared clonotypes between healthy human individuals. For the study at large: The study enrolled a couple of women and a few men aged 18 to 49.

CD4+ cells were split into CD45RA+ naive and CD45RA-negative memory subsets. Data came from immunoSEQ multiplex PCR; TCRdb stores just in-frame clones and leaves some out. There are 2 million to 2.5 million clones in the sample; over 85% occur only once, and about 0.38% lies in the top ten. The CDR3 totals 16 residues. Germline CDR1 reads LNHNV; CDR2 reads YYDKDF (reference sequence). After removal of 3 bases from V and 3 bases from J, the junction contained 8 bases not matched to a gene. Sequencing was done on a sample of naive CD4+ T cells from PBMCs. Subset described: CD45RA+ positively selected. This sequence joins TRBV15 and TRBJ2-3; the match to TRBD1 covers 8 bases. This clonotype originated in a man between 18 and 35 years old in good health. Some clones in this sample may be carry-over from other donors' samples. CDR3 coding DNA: TGTGCCACCAGCAGTGGAAGGGACAGGTATACAGATACGCAGTATTTT. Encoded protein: CATSSGRDRYTDTQYF.